A single sample gave rise to the 14 T cell receptor beta chains below, sequenced in a study of blood T cell repertoires in COVID-19. Sequencing used immunoSEQ multiplex PCR; TCRdb keeps in-frame clones, though not all of them. The table includes 200,000 to 300,000 clones, about 91% detected once. The sequenced material came from PBMCs or T cells enriched from blood (not recorded which). These TCRs come from a woman between 40 and 55 years old with acute COVID-19.

This sequence joins TRBV5-1 and TRBJ1-4; D might be TRBD1 (6 bases). Germline V gives CDR1 SGHRS, CDR2 YFSETQ. V lost 3 bases, J lost 4 bases, and 16 bases lay in between. CDR3 length equals 16 residues. CDR3 residues: CASSSRGPEDNEKLFF. CDR3 DNA: TGCGCCAGCAGCTCCAGGGGCCCAGAGGATAATGAAAAACTGTTTTTT.

In DNA form, the CDR3 reads TGTGCCAGCAGCTTAACAGGGGTCTTCTTT. This encodes CASSLTGVFF. This chain connects TRBV7-9 to TRBJ1-1, with TRBD1 matching 7 bases. The germline CDR1 and CDR2 sequences are SEHNR and FQNEAQ (reference sequence). This CDR3 contains 10 residues. V was clipped by 2 bases and J by 14 bases; unmatched bases: 2.

The gene calls are TRBV3-1 (or the pseudogene TRBV3-2) and TRBJ2-5; D is possibly TRBD1 (5 bases). V was clipped by 0 bases and J by 5 bases, with 10 bases between them. This CDR3 is built from 14 residues. The germline CDR1 and CDR2 sequences are LGHDT and YNNKEL (reference sequence). CDR3 sequence reads: CASSQEVGRETQYF. The CDR3 coding sequence is TGTGCCAGCAGCCAAGAAGTGGGGCGGGAGACCCAGTACTTC.

The rearrangement joins TRBV5-6 to TRBJ1-1; tentative D call: TRBD1 (6 bases). This CDR3 is built from 14 residues. V lost 4 bases, J lost 4 bases, and 14 bases lay in between. Germline V gives CDR1 SGHDT, CDR2 YYEEEE. The chain's CDR3 is CASSPDRSTTEAFF. For the CDR3, the DNA is TGTGCCAGCAGCCCCGACAGGTCTACCACTGAAGCTTTCTTT.

This clone was found a few times. The chain's CDR3 is CASSRGGKVYEQYF. CDR3 nucleotide sequence: TGCGCCAGCTCCCGAGGAGGGAAAGTCTACGAGCAGTACTTC. This chain joins TRBV5-1 and TRBJ2-7, with TRBD2 as a possible D gene (6 bases). The germline CDR1 and CDR2 sequences are SGHRS and YFSETQ. Trimming stripped 7 bases from V and 3 bases from J, with 17 bases between. This CDR3 comprises 14 residues. The whole variable domain, remainder taken from reference TRBV5-1 and TRBJ2-7, is KAGVTQTPRYLIKTRGQQVTLSCSPISGHRSVSWYQQTPGQGLQFLFEYFSETQRNKGNFPGRFSGRQFSNSRSEMNVSTLELGDSALYLCASSRGGKVYEQYFGPGTRLTVT.

The chain employs TRBV25-1 and TRBJ1-2; D ambiguous. The germline gives CDR1 MGHDK, CDR2 SYGVNS. This CDR3 has 13 amino acids. Trimming removed 4 bases at V and 4 bases at J, with 10 bases between. CDR3 protein: CASSGPGGYGYTF. DNA for the CDR3: TGTGCCAGCAGTGGGCCTGGCGGCTATGGCTACACCTTC.

This chain uses TRBV3-1 (or the pseudogene TRBV3-2) with TRBJ2-7; TRBD1 might be the D (5 bases). Trimming pared 1 base from V and 6 bases from J, leaving 22 bases between. The germline V gene encodes CDR1 LGHDT and CDR2 YNNKEL (reference sequence). The CDR3 has 17 residues. This CDR3 reads CASSQGSGGRARSEQYF. In DNA form, the CDR3 reads TGTGCCAGCAGCCAAGGTTCAGGCGGCAGGGCCCGCTCCGAGCAGTACTTC.

V is TRBV7-3 and J is TRBJ2-1; 13 positions match TRBD2. The V and J ends lost 6 bases and 10 bases, in that order; junction bases with no gene match: 12. Per germline, CDR1 SGHTA and CDR2 FQGTGA. The CDR3 has 16 residues. CDR3 in amino acids: CASRSQTSGRFVEQFF. CDR3 DNA: TGTGCCAGCAGATCACAGACTAGCGGGAGGTTCGTCGAGCAGTTCTTC.

J is TRBJ2-2 and V is TRBV12-3 or TRBV12-4, with 7 bases lining up with TRBD1. V gave up 6 bases and J gave up 4 bases; unmatched junction bases: 2. The CDR3 length is 13 residues. The DNA for the CDR3 is TGTGCCAGCAGGGGACAGAGCACCGGGGAGCTGTTTTTT. Translation: CASRGQSTGELFF.

The chain is built from TRBV4-1 and TRBJ1-5; D gene unclear. The length of the CDR3 is 16 residues. V was trimmed by 1 base and J by 5 bases, leaving 15 bases between them. Germline V gene sequence: CDR1 MGHRA, CDR2 YSYEKL. The DNA for the CDR3 is TGCGCCAGCAGCCAAGCTCCCGAAACAAACCATCAGCCCCAGCATTTT. This codes for CASSQAPETNHQPQHF.

The chain combines TRBV9 with TRBJ2-1, with no clear D. The length of the CDR3 is 15 residues. Deletions cut 3 bases from V and 5 bases from J, with 15 bases between. CDR1 and CDR2 (germline): SGDLS, YYNGEE. The CDR3 here is CASSAREAAHNEQFF. The CDR3, as DNA: TGTGCCAGCAGCGCCCGAGAGGCCGCACACAATGAGCAGTTCTTC.

CDR3 nucleotide sequence: TGTGCCAGCAGTTTCAGGACAGGCGGGGATCAGCCCCAGCATTTT. It codes for CASSFRTGGDQPQHF. J is TRBJ1-5 and V is TRBV27; 7 nucleotides line up with TRBD1. Germline CDR1 MNHEY, CDR2 SMNVEV (reference sequence). With V trimmed by 3 bases and J by 5 bases, 7 bases remained unmatched. The CDR3 has 15 residues.

The chain is built from TRBV5-1 and TRBJ2-3, with 12 positions matching TRBD2. The ends lost 1 base at V and 4 bases at J; junction bases unmatched: 7. The CDR3 spans 17 residues. Germline V gene data show CDR1 as SGHRS and CDR2 as YFSETQ. CDR3 in DNA: TGCGCCAGCAGCTTGATGACTAGCGGGAGTGGTGCAGATACGCAGTATTTT. As protein: CASSLMTSGSGADTQYF.

The rearrangement links TRBV15 to TRBJ1-3; 9 bases line up with TRBD1. Trimming at V came to 0 bases and at J to 1 base, leaving 4 bases not matched to a gene. The germline gives CDR1 LNHNV, CDR2 YYDKDF (reference sequence). The CDR3 has 17 residues. The CDR3 loop is CATSRDSGTGSGNTIYF. The DNA of the CDR3 is TGTGCCACCAGCAGAGATTCCGGGACAGGGTCTGGAAACACCATATATTTT.